This is a list of T cell receptor beta chains from one sample in a study of human T cells and chemical hapten exposure. A single record per CDR3 protein comes from TCRdb applying MiXCR to the RACE reads. The table records a few hundred thousand distinct CDR3 sequences, roughly 7.7% of them present only once. Sample: whole blood, taken in connection with sensitization to the hapten diphenylcyclopropenone (DPC). These receptor sequences come from a man between 18 and 35 years old with alopecia areata. Some clones in this sample may be carry-over from other donors' samples. The CDR3 runs from the conserved cysteine through the conserved F or W.

v_gene: TRBV12-3/TRBV12-4; CDR3aa: CASSFRQWEAFF
v_gene: TRBV6-5; CDR3aa: CASSSSGTHVVPLHF
v_gene: TRBV3-1; CDR3aa: CASSPDRRGGLIRGETQYF
v_gene: TRBV6-1; CDR3aa: CAISQGAHTEAFF
v_gene: TRBV12-3/TRBV12-4; CDR3aa: CASSPTYSGNTIYF
v_gene: TRBV24-1; CDR3aa: CATSDFSGTDTQYF
v_gene: TRBV29-1; CDR3aa: CSVYLAGGRTGELFF
v_gene: TRBV4-3; CDR3aa: CASSLRQGLGNEQFF
v_gene: TRBV6-5; CDR3aa: CASRESGKQGQPQHF
v_gene: TRBV29-1; CDR3aa: CSVEDVRGLLDEQFF
v_gene: TRBV6-1; CDR3aa: CASSVDRGVHTEAFF
v_gene: TRBV7-9; CDR3aa: CASSFGTTEKLFF
v_gene: TRBV28; CDR3aa: CASSKPGGPDTQYF
v_gene: TRBV12-3/TRBV12-4; CDR3aa: CASSLAPGGPNEQFF
v_gene: TRBV6-6; CDR3aa: CASSPRTYGYTF
v_gene: TRBV7-3; CDR3aa: CASSLFGESSYNEQFF
v_gene: TRBV9; CDR3aa: CASSVEGAPSTDTQYF
v_gene: TRBV6-6; CDR3aa: CASSYHPPPRGQAAEAFF
v_gene: TRBV23-1; CDR3aa: CASSPSHTPDLGNGELFF
v_gene: TRBV12-3/TRBV12-4; CDR3aa: CASSLQQGGSPLHF
v_gene: TRBV11-2; CDR3aa: CASSLIVNTEAFF
v_gene: TRBV10-3; CDR3aa: CAISEGGGVNQPQHF
v_gene: TRBV6-5; CDR3aa: CASRDSYSSYEQYF
v_gene: TRBV7-9; CDR3aa: CASSLSQQGHYGYTF
v_gene: TRBV28; CDR3aa: CASSLTGRQPQHF
v_gene: TRBV11-3; CDR3aa: CASSLSGVRNEQFF
v_gene: TRBV4-1; CDR3aa: CASSHGTGVYEQYF
v_gene: TRBV5-5; CDR3aa: CASTLRVQGGSPLHF
v_gene: TRBV6-2/TRBV6-3; CDR3aa: CASSFTQGRDEQYF
v_gene: TRBV20-1; CDR3aa: CSARDPPRTLRGYEQYF
v_gene: TRBV10-3; CDR3aa: CAISELQGPGNTIYF
v_gene: TRBV6-2/TRBV6-3; CDR3aa: CASSDRDGNSNQPQHF
v_gene: TRBV11-2; CDR3aa: CASSPDSRSGNTIYF
v_gene: TRBV2; CDR3aa: CASREQGPHQYF
v_gene: TRBV7-8; CDR3aa: CASSLGTPGLAMNEQFF
v_gene: TRBV20-1; CDR3aa: CSARGSPYNSPLHF
v_gene: TRBV6-6; CDR3aa: CASRKQGRVGGEQFF
v_gene: TRBV7-9; CDR3aa: CASSPQGGADTQYF
v_gene: TRBV21-1; CDR3aa: CASSKGRLSRTSGYTF
v_gene: TRBV7-2; CDR3aa: CASSPIGGEAYNEQFF
v_gene: TRBV5-1; CDR3aa: CASSSGLAITDTQYF
v_gene: TRBV10-3; CDR3aa: CAIRGTGRQETQYF
v_gene: TRBV10-3; CDR3aa: CAISDWKLRGYEQYF
v_gene: TRBV20-1; CDR3aa: CSKRGPPRETQYF
v_gene: TRBV12-3/TRBV12-4; CDR3aa: CASSLFSSYNEQFF
v_gene: TRBV7-9; CDR3aa: CASSLPDSNYGYTF
v_gene: TRBV6-4; CDR3aa: CASSVSSGGPNEQFF
v_gene: TRBV7-2; CDR3aa: CASSLAFRMNTEAFF
v_gene: TRBV7-9; CDR3aa: CASSLGSGGTFF
v_gene: TRBV7-3; CDR3aa: CASSLTRKANTEAFF
v_gene: TRBV14; CDR3aa: CASSPAGTGPYNEQFF
v_gene: TRBV5-1; CDR3aa: CASTARGPGQGEKLFF
v_gene: TRBV2; CDR3aa: CASRVGDGPYNEQFF
v_gene: TRBV4-2; CDR3aa: CASSQDERQGGHGQETQYF
v_gene: TRBV28; CDR3aa: CASSGSGQGNSPLHF
v_gene: TRBV7-9; CDR3aa: CASSFLSSVNEQFF
v_gene: TRBV4-1; CDR3aa: CASSQEPQVNTEAFF
v_gene: TRBV18; CDR3aa: CASSPGSFSTEAFF
v_gene: TRBV6-6; CDR3aa: CASSYSRGGTGETQYF
v_gene: TRBV20-1; CDR3aa: CSAIAARASGVDTQYF